The clone carrying this T cell receptor (beta chain) was recorded once. Authors' analysis steps: Reference gene primer amplification gave nucleated cell count estimates. Profiling relied on immunoSEQ multiplex PCR, and the TCRdb table lists in-frame clones only, not all of them. That table furnishes V, J and clone size, whereas the DNA furnished D and trimming. The table includes under 100,000 clones, 89% detected once. The record originates from a study of blood T cell repertoires in COVID-19. The overall study: COVID-19 samples from acute and convalescent phases originated in the United States, Italy and Spain. T cells, B-cell-depleted T cells, or PBMCs supplied cDNA or gDNA.

In germline, CDR1 is SGHRS, CDR2 YFSETQ. V shed 2 bases and J shed 4 bases, with 9 bases lying between them. CDR3 length equals 14 residues. Sequenced sample: peripheral blood. J is TRBJ2-2 and V is TRBV5-1; D call uncertain. The clonotype comes from a woman between 65 and 79 years old with acute or convalescent COVID-19. The CDR3 bases are TGCGCCAGCAGCTTACGGCAGGCCACCGGGGAGCTGTTTTTT. Encoded protein: CASSLRQATGELFF.